Sequencing of this T cell receptor (beta chain) was carried out in a study of blood T cell repertoires in COVID-19 (TCRdb year 2020). Regarding the study in general: Samples from collaborators originated in the United States, Italy and Spain and spanned both the acute and convalescent phases of COVID-19. The material from the prospective study consisted of cDNA or gDNA derived from T cells, B-cell-depleted T cells, or PBMCs. The repertoires were released in a freely available public database intended as a resource for research on the immune response to SARS-CoV-2. Samples came from the ongoing ImmuneRACE study (first 160 participants) plus 1,254 subjects from 6 global collaborators. The sample metadata nearly always contained a de-identified subject ID, COVID-19 status, age in years and sex. Subjects who had been exposed to COVID-19, were actively infected with it, or had recovered from it provided the deeply sampled blood TCRbeta repertoires that made up the dataset. HLA class I and class II types, where available, came from metadata supplied by the sample provider rather than from assay-based typing.

The immunoSEQ Assay, a bias-controlled multiplex PCR, was used to amplify TCRbeta CDR3 regions from genomic DNA. As for the authors' bioinformatics: The number of nucleated cells in each sample was estimated by amplification of reference gene primers within the assay. To quantify the absolute abundance of each unique TCRbeta CDR3 rearrangement, sequence reads were collapsed and filtered. Productive Simpson clonality was computed per sample as the square root of Simpson's diversity index over productive rearrangements. Here the immuneACCESS table is served through TCRdb, limited to in-frame sequences with V and J called. Missing clones are a known gap in these copies; in checked studies unresolved V genes cover under half, and the rest lacks a known reason. That table furnishes V, J and clone size, whereas the DNA furnished D and trimming. Across this sample there are approximately 310,000 clones, with less than 85% seen only once. The ten most abundant clones make up 1.9% of the sample.

A remark on this clone: Its antigen is unknown. Base qualities are missing; no much larger clone stands one base away.

Participants in the prospective study were enrolled through a virtual design, were aged roughly 18 to 90 years, and lived in roughly 26 United States geographic areas. Cohort assignment in the prospective study relied on participant-reported clinical history from a screening survey and a study questionnaire. A participant counted as exposed if, within 2 weeks of entering the study, that participant had been in contact with someone who had a PCR-confirmed or clinician-diagnosed COVID-19 case. Each participant in the prospective study had whole blood, serum and a nasopharyngeal or oropharyngeal swab collected by mobile phlebotomists. Participants in the prospective study had the option to provide additional blood draws and questionnaires over a roughly 2-month period. Blood samples from the prospective study were shipped frozen or at room temperature prior to DNA extraction. From the cysteine through the phenylalanine, the CDR3 covers 16 amino acids. Only the CDR3 DNA is retained, 48 bases long and in frame from the first base. The germline V gene sets CDR1 to SQVTM and CDR2 to ANQGSEA. The junction shows trimming of 0 bases on V and 1 base on J, and the gene matches do not reach 9 bases of it.

Beyond this particular receptor, the publication reports: The quantity of clinical and demographic metadata differed by source and by participant and was supplied without curation.

Recombination linked TRBV29-1 to TRBJ2-7; 7 of the junction bases match TRBD2. The receptor was derived from a woman younger than 45 who had been exposed to COVID-19. Sequencing was carried out using PBMCs or T cells enriched from blood (not recorded which). The CDR3 has the sequence CSVEDLVWEGSYEQYF. The nucleotides are TGCAGCGTTGAAGATCTAGTCTGGGAGGGATCCTACGAGCAGTACTTC.